The next 3 T cell receptor beta chains were all read from a single sample in a study of T cells expressing NK-cell markers (dated by TCRdb to 2020 to 2021). Library generation was performed with 5' RACE. The listed sequencing device is Illumina HiSeq 2000. After TCRdb reprocessed the reads, each CDR3 protein sequence was kept as one row, without DNA. The table for this sample shows some 340,000 distinct CDR3 sequences. The leading ten clones occupy around 4.9% of the sample. Material for sequencing was blood T cells: a sorted CD56 or NKG2C T cell subset, CD4+ or CD8+ T cells, or bulk PBMC T cells (not recorded which). Receptors were obtained from a man aged 18 to 69 in good health.

The chain has TRBV5-6 and TRBJ1-1; the TCRdb call, TRBD1, lacks DNA for checking. Germline V CDR1 and CDR2: SGHDT, YYEEEE. The CDR3 consists of 17 residues. The CDR3 reads CASSSVQGARGGTEAFF.

This chain uses TRBV5-1 with TRBJ2-5; as DNA is missing, the TRBD1 call by TCRdb cannot be tested. CDR1 and CDR2 (germline): SGHRS, YFSETQ. The CDR3 covers 16 residues. The CDR3 region is CASSSKRQGYLETQYF.

CDR3 residues: CASSYAGTGRMASPLHF. The rearrangement uses TRBV6-2 or TRBV6-3 and TRBJ1-6; absent DNA, TCRdb's TRBD1 call cannot be checked. This CDR3 region has 17 residues. Germline values: CDR1 MNHEY, CDR2 SVGEGT.